These T cell receptor beta chains were read from a single sample in a study of human T cells and chemical hapten exposure. TCRdb used MiXCR to reprocess the RACE reads, holding one entry per CDR3 protein. The sample lists 350,000 to 400,000 distinct CDR3 sequences, 4% to 6% occurring once. The sequences come from whole blood, collected in connection with sensitization to the hapten diphenylcyclopropenone (DPC). The receptors derive from a woman in her forties or fifties with alopecia areata. Some clones in this sample may be carry-over from other donors' samples. Both conserved end residues are part of each CDR3. A D gene is named only where the DNA matches it firmly. Size is stated for part of the rows, as once, few or many counts, or as a class when the clone is expanded.

DNA | CDR3 | J | D | size | V
TGTGCCAGCAGGACTCAGGTACACTTTTTC | CASRTQVHFF | TRBJ2-7 | . | few | TRBV2
TGCAGTGCTAGAGCCCCGGAGGGTGGGAAAGAGACCCAGTACTTC | CSARAPEGGKETQYF | TRBJ2-5 | . | many | TRBV20-1
TGTGCCAGCAGCCTAACGACAGGGGGATGGACTGAAGCTTTCTTT | CASSLTTGGWTEAFF | TRBJ1-1 | TRBD1 | . | TRBV7-3
TGTGCCAGCAGTTACGCCACAGGGGGCAAAGCTTTCTTT | CASSYATGGKAFF | TRBJ1-1 | TRBD1 | few | TRBV6-5
TGTGCCAGCAGCATAGACAGGGGCTACGAGCAGTACTTC | CASSIDRGYEQYF | TRBJ2-7 | TRBD1 | few | TRBV5-6
TGTGCCACCATTAGCACAGGGGGCGAGGGTCAGCCCCAGCATTTT | CATISTGGEGQPQHF | TRBJ1-5 | TRBD1 | . | TRBV24-1
TGTGCCAGCAGTTACCCAATTACGGCAGGGGGCGCCGGGGTGAACACTGAAGCTTTCTTT | CASSYPITAGGAGVNTEAFF | TRBJ1-1 | TRBD1 | many | TRBV6-5
TGTGCCAGCAGTAAGGGGTCCTATGGCTACACCTTC | CASSKGSYGYTF | TRBJ1-2 | . | many | TRBV12-3/TRBV12-4
TGCAGCGTTCGACAGGGGTCGCAGACCCAGCATTTT | CSVRQGSQTQHF | TRBJ1-5 | TRBD1 | many | TRBV29-1
TGTGCCAGCAGGGTCGGGGAGGGACAGCCCCAGCATTTT | CASRVGEGQPQHF | TRBJ1-5 | . | few | TRBV12-3/TRBV12-4
TGTGCCAGCAGTCGGGGACTAGCTAATATACTTCGAGAGACCCAGTACTTC | CASSRGLANILRETQYF | TRBJ2-5 | TRBD2 | few | TRBV6-2/TRBV6-3
TGCAGTGCTGGGAGCGGGGGCCGATCAGATACGCAGTATTTT | CSAGSGGRSDTQYF | TRBJ2-3 | TRBD2 | many | TRBV20-1
TGCGCCAGCAGCCAAGGATCCCAGGGCGATACGCAGTATTTT | CASSQGSQGDTQYF | TRBJ2-3 | . | . | TRBV4-3
TGTGCCAGCAGCCTGGGACAGGGTACCTCCTACGAGCAGTACTTC | CASSLGQGTSYEQYF | TRBJ2-7 | TRBD1 | . | TRBV7-6
TGCGCCAGCAGCTTGGGAATCGGGGACAATCAGCCCCAGCATTTT | CASSLGIGDNQPQHF | TRBJ1-5 | . | . | TRBV5-1
TGTGCCAGCAGCTTAGGCGACGGGGTAGAGGACTTT | CASSLGDGVEDF | TRBJ1-1 | . | many | TRBV5-4
TGTGCCAGCAGCGCCCAGGGACTAGCTCGGGAGCAGTACTTC | CASSAQGLAREQYF | TRBJ2-7 | TRBD2 | . | TRBV9
TGTGCCAGACGACAGGGTAGTGGCTACACCTTC | CARRQGSGYTF | TRBJ1-2 | TRBD1 | . | TRBV2
TGCAGCGTTGTACGCGGGGGGGGAGAGACCCAGTACTTC | CSVVRGGGETQYF | TRBJ2-5 | TRBD2 | many | TRBV29-1
TGTGCCAGCAGTTATTCCCCCTCTTCCGGGGAGAGCACAGATACGCAGTATTTT | CASSYSPSSGESTDTQYF | TRBJ2-3 | . | many | TRBV6-2/TRBV6-3
TGTGCCAGCAGCTTCCGGAGGGCTGTCACCGGGGAGCTGTTTTTT | CASSFRRAVTGELFF | TRBJ2-2 | . | . | TRBV7-9
TGCAGTGCTAGTGGGGACAGGGCCATGCAAGCTTTCTTT | CSASGDRAMQAFF | TRBJ1-1 | TRBD1 | . | TRBV20-1
TGTTGCTCTTTAGGGGAGGGGTCAGATACGCAGTATTTT | CCSLGEGSDTQYF | TRBJ2-3 | TRBD2 | many | TRBV28
TGTGCCAGCAGTTACGTACGGCGGCCCCAGCATTTT | CASSYVRRPQHF | TRBJ1-5 | . | few | TRBV6-5
TGCGCCAGCAGCCATACAGGGCACTATGGCTACACCTTC | CASSHTGHYGYTF | TRBJ1-2 | . | . | TRBV4-3
TGTGCCAGCAGCTTTCCCAAGGGTCTCCCGAACACCGGGGAGCTGTTTTTT | CASSFPKGLPNTGELFF | TRBJ2-2 | . | many | TRBV7-9
TGTGCCAGCAGACGCGGGACTTACACTGAAGCTTTCTTT | CASRRGTYTEAFF | TRBJ1-1 | . | . | TRBV12-3/TRBV12-4
TGTGCCACCACTCCCTTCTCGACGGGAACCGGGGAGCTGTTTTTT | CATTPFSTGTGELFF | TRBJ2-2 | . | . | TRBV27
TGTGCCAGCAGATCCCTTCGTGGGGGGCGGACCCAGTACTTC | CASRSLRGGRTQYF | TRBJ2-5 | . | many | TRBV6-6
TGCAGTGCTAGAGATCGTGCGGAAGGGAACACCATATATTTT | CSARDRAEGNTIYF | TRBJ1-3 | . | . | TRBV20-1
TGCGCCAGCAGACAAGGAACAGACCAAAATTCACCCCTCCACTTT | CASRQGTDQNSPLHF | TRBJ1-6 | . | many | TRBV5-1
TGTGCCAGCACCCTGGGGCTAGCGGGGGGGAATCCCTCCGCTGAGCAGTTCTTC | CASTLGLAGGNPSAEQFF | TRBJ2-1 | TRBD2 | many | TRBV12-3/TRBV12-4
TGCAGCGCGGTGGACAACTCTGGAAACACCATATATTTT | CSAVDNSGNTIYF | TRBJ1-3 | . | few | TRBV29-1
TGTGCCACCCCTAGCGGGAGAGATACGCAGTATTTT | CATPSGRDTQYF | TRBJ2-3 | . | many | TRBV21-1
TGTGCCAGCAGCCAGGAAAGAATCGGCTACACCTTC | CASSQERIGYTF | TRBJ1-2 | . | . | TRBV6-5
TGCAGTGCTAGTCCTATCGGACAGGTGGATCAGCCCCAGCATTTT | CSASPIGQVDQPQHF | TRBJ1-5 | TRBD1 | many | TRBV20-1
TGTGCCAGCAGCTTAGCGACTTCCCGCGATGAGCAGTTCTTC | CASSLATSRDEQFF | TRBJ2-1 | . | many | TRBV7-9
TGTGCCAGCCGCCGGGCTAGCGGGGCCCTGGCCGAGCAGTACTTC | CASRRASGALAEQYF | TRBJ2-7 | TRBD2 | many | TRBV3-1